The next 32 T cell receptor beta chains were all read from a single sample in a study of blood T cell repertoires in COVID-19. Clones were read by immunoSEQ multiplex PCR, and TCRdb kept only the in-frame ones, dropping some. The sample includes 450,000 to 500,000 clones, 80% to 90% seen only once; the top ten take approximately 3.2%. What was sequenced was peripheral blood. The receptor source for this set is a human donor in a cohort sampled during active COVID-19.

This chain joins TRBV29-1 and TRBJ1-3, with D maybe TRBD1 (6 bases). The V and J ends lost 7 bases and 2 bases respectively, with 18 bases between them. The CDR3 has 15 amino acids. Per the germline V gene, CDR1 is SQVTM and CDR2 is ANQGSEA. CDR3 loop: CSALGRGYTGNTIYF. The CDR3 region has the DNA TGCAGCGCCCTAGGTAGGGGGTATACTGGAAACACCATATATTTT.

The V and J genes are TRBV3-1 (or the pseudogene TRBV3-2) and TRBJ2-3, with 9 bases that match TRBD2. The CDR3 has 15 residues. Germline CDR1 reads LGHDT; CDR2 reads YNNKEL (reference sequence). The J segment lost 5 bases and the V segment lost 5 bases, leaving 8 bases of the junction unmatched. The CDR3 bases are TGTGCCAGCAGCGGTAAAGCGGGAGGTTTAGATACGCAGTATTTT. It yields the protein CASSGKAGGLDTQYF.

V and J are TRBV6-5 and TRBJ1-3, with 8 bases identical to TRBD1. This CDR3 region has 14 residues. CDR1 is MNHEY and CDR2 is SVGAGI in the germline V gene. With 2 bases clipped from V and 5 bases from J, the junction kept 2 bases outside the gene matches. The CDR3 DNA reads TGTGCCAGCAGTTACCGGGACAGGCGAAACACCATATATTTT. Protein product: CASSYRDRRNTIYF.

V is TRBV5-4 and J is TRBJ2-1, with 10 bases that match TRBD2. The CDR3 is made up of 17 amino acids. CDR1 is SGHNT and CDR2 is YYREEE in the germline V gene (reference sequence). J lost 9 bases, V lost 0 bases, and 12 bases had no gene match. CDR3 sequence: CASSLAVGGLAGVEQFF. The CDR3 DNA reads TGTGCCAGCAGCTTGGCCGTAGGTGGGCTAGCGGGAGTTGAGCAGTTCTTC.

This clone was seen at least ten times. The chain couples TRBV15 to TRBJ1-4; 9 bases fit TRBD1. J lost 4 bases, V lost 3 bases, and 0 bases had no gene match. Germline CDR1 reads LNHNV; CDR2 reads YYDKDF (reference sequence). The CDR3 runs to 14 residues. The CDR3 bases are TGTGCCACCAGCAGGGACAGGGGTAATGAAAAACTGTTTTTT. This encodes CATSRDRGNEKLFF.

The V gene is TRBV9, the J gene TRBJ1-2, with 9 bases identical to TRBD1. CDR1 and CDR2 from the germline V gene are SGDLS and YYNGEE. The CDR3 runs to 16 residues. Trimming at V came to 3 bases and at J to 7 bases, leaving 13 bases not matched to a gene. The CDR3 coding sequence is TGTGCCAGCAGCGCACCCGGGACAGGGATTCGCGGTGGCTACACCTTC. It translates to CASSAPGTGIRGGYTF.

This chain joins TRBV19 and TRBJ1-5, with D uncertain. This CDR3 region has 14 residues. The ends were cut back, 10 bases at V and 4 bases at J, with 17 bases in the middle. Germline V lookup: CDR1 LNHDA, CDR2 SQIVND (reference sequence). The CDR3 loop is CATGLADFNQPQHF. The CDR3 bases are TGTGCCACAGGACTCGCGGATTTTAATCAGCCCCAGCATTTT.

The chain has TRBV11-2 and TRBJ1-1; D unclear. The CDR3 is made up of 14 amino acids. Between the trimmed V and J ends, which lost 6 bases and 1 base, there was a span of 12 bases. Germline V gene data show CDR1 as SGHAT and CDR2 as FQNNGV. This CDR3 is CASSQSGRNTEAFF. In DNA, the CDR3 is TGTGCCAGCAGTCAGAGCGGCCGGAACACTGAAGCTTTCTTT.

V usage is TRBV5-6 and J usage is TRBJ1-1, with a possible D match to TRBD1 (6 bases). With 0 bases removed from V and 10 bases from J, the gap between germline ends came to 13 bases. The germline V gene has CDR1 SGHDT and CDR2 YYEEEE. The CDR3 extends over 13 amino acids. The CDR3 nucleotides are TGTGCCAGCAGCTTGGACAGGGCTATTAGAGCTTTCTTT. It yields the protein CASSLDRAIRAFF. Complete variable domain (other parts from reference TRBV5-6 and TRBJ1-1): DAGVTQSPTHLIKTRGQQVTLRCSPKSGHDTVSWYQQALGQGPQFIFQYYEEEERQRGNFPDRFSGHQFPNYSSELNVNALLLGDSALYLCASSLDRAIRAFFGQGTRLTVV.

This clone showed up just once. V gene TRBV4-3 combines with J gene TRBJ1-3; possibly TRBD1 for D (5 bases). The CDR3 has 15 residues. Germline CDR1 and CDR2: LGHNA and YSLEER. Trimming shortened V by 3 bases and J by 4 bases, and 13 bases separated the two germline ends. The CDR3 protein is CASSHIGTAGNTIYF. The DNA of the CDR3 is TGCGCCAGCAGCCACATCGGGACTGCGGGAAACACCATATATTTT.

The chain carries TRBV6-1 and TRBJ2-3, with 9 bases that match TRBD2. The germline gives CDR1 MNHNS, CDR2 SASEGT. The CDR3 has 16 residues. J gave up 1 base and V 3 bases, and 5 bases lay outside the gene matches. The chain's CDR3 is CASSDGAGGGTDTQYF. The CDR3 DNA follows: TGTGCCAGCAGTGACGGAGCGGGAGGCGGCACAGATACGCAGTATTTT.

This clone was observed once. The rearrangement joins TRBV6-2 or TRBV6-3 to TRBJ2-1, with 8 positions matching TRBD2. V was pared by 6 bases and J by 5 bases, with 3 bases of the junction left unmatched. Germline V CDR1 and CDR2: MNHEY, SVGEGT. The CDR3 length is 13 residues. This chain's CDR3 is CASSVLADNEQFF. The CDR3 region has the DNA TGTGCCAGCAGCGTACTAGCGGACAATGAGCAGTTCTTC.

In the case of this clone: Its ends do not fully match the called genes, so a read error is possible. The CDR3 is CASSSDPGQGFTGAFF. The CDR3 DNA is TGTGCCAGCAGCTCCGATCCGGGACAGGGATTTACTGGAGCTTTCTTT. The chain has TRBV7-9 and TRBJ1-1; 9 bases map to TRBD1. Per the germline V gene, CDR1 is SEHNR and CDR2 is FQNEAQ (reference sequence). The CDR3 consists of 16 residues.

Remarks on this clone: This specimen includes other DNA sequences encoding the same CDR3. The chain employs TRBV24-1 and TRBJ2-1; 10 bases match TRBD2. Germline V lookup: CDR1 KGHDR, CDR2 SFDVKD. V dropped 7 bases and J dropped 10; count of bases not matched to a gene: 9. The CDR3 covers 14 residues. CDR3 sequence reads: CATSLRTSGGEQFF. CDR3 DNA: TGTGCCACCAGCTTAAGGACTAGCGGTGGGGAGCAGTTCTTC.

The rearrangement links TRBV10-2 to TRBJ2-3; D remains unclear. Trimming removed 5 bases at V and 3 bases at J, with 6 bases between. Germline loops: CDR1 WSHSY, CDR2 SAAADI. The CDR3 covers 12 residues. The CDR3 bases are TGCGCCAGCAGTTTAGAGACAGATACGCAGTATTTT. It translates to CASSLETDTQYF.

J is TRBJ2-2 and V is TRBV28; 13 nucleotides agree with TRBD2. With V trimmed by 10 bases and J by 7 bases, 9 bases remained unmatched. CDR3 size: 15 residues. CDR1 is MDHEN and CDR2 is SYDVKM in the germline V gene. CDR3 loop: CATYWTSGRRGELFF. In DNA, the CDR3 is TGTGCCACATACTGGACTAGCGGGAGACGCGGGGAGCTGTTTTTT.

The chain links TRBV27 to TRBJ1-5; TRBD1 is a possible D gene (5 bases). The CDR3 length is 14 residues. The V gene lost 5 bases and the J gene lost 4 bases, with 12 bases spanning the gap. CDR1 is MNHEY, CDR2 SMNVEV, per germline (reference sequence). The CDR3 DNA reads as TGTGCCAGCAGTGCTGGAAGGGGAAATCAGCCCCAGCATTTT. As protein: CASSAGRGNQPQHF.

This chain links TRBV18 with TRBJ2-7; no clear D. CDR3 length equals 13 residues. Germline V CDR1 and CDR2: KGHSH, LQKENI. Trimming stripped 0 bases from V and 2 bases from J, with 5 bases between. CDR3 protein: CASSPPVAYEQYF. The DNA of the CDR3 is TGTGCCAGCTCACCACCGGTAGCCTACGAGCAGTACTTC.

V gene TRBV18 combines with J gene TRBJ2-7; 12 positions agree with TRBD1. With V trimmed by 0 bases and J by 5 bases, 2 bases remained unmatched. Germline V gene sequence: CDR1 KGHSH, CDR2 LQKENI. This CDR3 has 15 amino acids. The CDR3 DNA reads as TGTGCCAGCTCACCACCGGGACAGGGGGCAAACGAGCAGTACTTC. It encodes CASSPPGQGANEQYF.

The genes are TRBV7-9 and TRBJ2-5; TRBD2 might be the D (7 bases). With 5 bases removed from V and 5 bases from J, the gap between germline ends came to 21 bases. The CDR3 has 16 amino acids. Looked up from germline, CDR1 is SEHNR and CDR2 is FQNEAQ (reference sequence). The CDR3 sequence: CASSTRLPGRGETQYF. The CDR3 DNA follows: TGTGCCAGCAGCACCCGACTACCAGGGAGGGGGGAGACCCAGTACTTC.

V usage is TRBV11-2 and J usage is TRBJ2-1, with D possibly TRBD2 on 6 matching bases. Trimming pared 5 bases from V and 3 bases from J, leaving 14 bases between. CDR3 length: 15 amino acids. Germline V lookup: CDR1 SGHAT, CDR2 FQNNGV. The chain's CDR3 is CASSAWEDVYNEQFF. As DNA, the CDR3 is TGTGCCAGCAGCGCATGGGAGGATGTCTACAATGAGCAGTTCTTC.

Written as DNA, the CDR3 is TGTGCCAGCAGCCCCAGAAGACTAGCGGGTGGGGCCCTTTTCACAGATACGCAGTATTTT. This codes for CASSPRRLAGGALFTDTQYF. The genes are TRBV14 and TRBJ2-3; 10 bases line up with TRBD2. With 4 bases clipped from V and 2 bases from J, the junction kept 18 bases outside the gene matches. From germline, CDR1 is SGHDN and CDR2 FVKESK. The CDR3 runs to 20 residues.

The chain is built from TRBV7-2 and TRBJ2-3, with 10 nucleotides matching TRBD2. J lost 6 bases, V lost 0 bases, and 6 bases had no gene match. Germline lookup yields CDR1 SGHTA and CDR2 FQGNSA. The length of the CDR3 is 16 residues. For the CDR3, the DNA is TGTGCCAGCAGCTTAGCGTTCGCTAGCGGGAGCGATACGCAGTATTTT. As protein: CASSLAFASGSDTQYF.

The chain couples TRBV4-1 to TRBJ2-5, with TRBD2 matching over 7 bases. The CDR3 is 14 residues long. With 1 base clipped from V and 5 bases from J, the junction kept 4 bases outside the gene matches. CDR1 and CDR2 from the germline V gene are MGHRA and YSYEKL. The CDR3 sequence is CASSQVSGRETQYF. CDR3 DNA sequence: TGCGCCAGCAGCCAAGTTAGCGGGCGGGAGACCCAGTACTTC.

V and J are TRBV29-1 and TRBJ2-4; 12 nucleotides line up with TRBD2. Germline CDR1 reads SQVTM; CDR2 reads ANQGSEA. V shed 0 bases, J shed 2 bases, and the junction held 14 bases outside the gene matches. CDR3 length: 20 residues. In DNA, the CDR3 is TGCAGCGTTGAAGAGGGGTTTACTAGCGGGAGGCTGATGACCAAAAACATTCAGTACTTC. Protein product: CSVEEGFTSGRLMTKNIQYF.

This chain uses TRBV29-1 with TRBJ1-2; maybe TRBD1 (6 bases). The V end lost 6 bases, the J end lost 3 bases, and 14 bases lay between the germline ends. The CDR3 has 13 amino acids. Germline CDR1 SQVTM, CDR2 ANQGSEA. CDR3 amino acids: CSVSKGGYYGYTF. In DNA form, the CDR3 reads TGCAGCGTCTCAAAAGGGGGTTACTATGGCTACACCTTC.

This rearrangement joins TRBV28 to TRBJ2-7; D is perhaps TRBD2 (6 bases). Trimming stripped 7 bases from V and 6 bases from J, with 22 bases between. The CDR3 is 15 amino acids. Per germline, CDR1 MDHEN and CDR2 SYDVKM. The CDR3, as DNA: TGTGCCAGCAACCCTCGGCTGGGCGGGACTCGCGAGCAGTACTTC. Amino acids: CASNPRLGGTREQYF. The full variable domain, its missing parts supplied by reference TRBV28 and TRBJ2-7, is DVKVTQSSRYLVKRTGEKVFLECVQDMDHENMFWYRQDPGLGLRLIYFSYDVKMKEKGDIPEGYSVSREKKERFSLILESASTNQTSMYLCASNPRLGGTREQYFGPGTRLTVT.

The chain recombines TRBV7-9 with TRBJ1-2; the D gene is possibly TRBD1 (5 bases). Germline CDR1 reads SEHNR; CDR2 reads FQNEAQ (reference sequence). The V and J ends lost 0 bases and 4 bases respectively, with 9 bases between them. The length of the CDR3 is 14 residues. CDR3 sequence: CASSLAEGPYGYTF. The CDR3 DNA is TGTGCCAGCAGCTTAGCGGAGGGACCCTATGGCTACACCTTC.

This clone was observed a few times. J is TRBJ1-1 and V is TRBV14; D is unclear. This CDR3 has 13 residues. The germline gives CDR1 SGHDN, CDR2 FVKESK. Between the trimmed V and J ends, which lost 1 base and 1 base, there was a span of 4 bases. CDR3 coding DNA: TGTGCCAGCAGCCAAGGGAGGAACACTGAAGCTTTCTTT. It translates to CASSQGRNTEAFF.

The genes are TRBV15 and TRBJ2-7; a possible D gene is TRBD1 (6 bases). The V end lost 0 bases, the J end lost 2 bases, and 11 bases lay between the germline ends. The germline CDR1 and CDR2 sequences are LNHNV and YYDKDF (reference sequence). The CDR3 is 15 residues long. The CDR3 here is CATSRDTTGTYEQYF. DNA for the CDR3: TGTGCCACCAGCAGAGATACGACAGGAACCTACGAGCAGTACTTC.

The chain employs TRBV30 and TRBJ2-2; 7 positions match TRBD1. The CDR3 extends over 14 amino acids. Trimming removed 1 base from V and 4 bases from J; junction bases left unmatched: 3. Germline loops: CDR1 GTSNPN, CDR2 SVGIG (reference sequence). The CDR3 loop is CAWSEGGLTGELFF. As DNA, the CDR3 is TGTGCCTGGAGTGAAGGGGGCCTCACCGGGGAGCTGTTTTTT.

The chain links TRBV5-1 to TRBJ2-7; TRBD1 matches 7 bases. This CDR3 region has 12 residues. With V trimmed by 5 bases and J by 9 bases, 8 bases remained unmatched. The germline CDR1 and CDR2 sequences are SGHRS and YFSETQ. The CDR3 bases are TGCGCCAGCAGAACCGACAGGGACGCGCAGTACTTC. Protein product: CASRTDRDAQYF.